Shown below are 5 T cell receptor beta chains from a single sample sequenced in a study of blood T cells in healthy people across ages. For the second PCR, which ran for about 6 to 11 cycles, a sample-barcoded 5' primer and a J-beta primer mix were used. TCRdb redid the calling of the 5' RACE reads with MiXCR, one entry per CDR3 protein. Here the sample spans 1.5 million to 2 million distinct CDR3 sequences, approximately 30% being singletons. Sequences were obtained from blood. The receptors here all came from a woman in her twenties or thirties in good health.

The chain has TRBV7-9 and TRBJ2-1; possibly TRBD2 for D (5 bases). CDR3 length: 14 residues. V was trimmed by 5 bases and J by 7 bases, leaving 15 bases between them. Germline CDR1 SEHNR, CDR2 FQNEAQ (reference sequence). The CDR3 here is CASSRSEVRNEQFF. The CDR3 DNA sequence: TGTGCCAGCAGCCGGTCGGAGGTTCGGAATGAGCAGTTCTTC.

In its sample, this clonotype was seen many times. The chain combines TRBV2 with TRBJ2-4; a possible D gene is TRBD2 (6 bases). The CDR3 runs 14 residues. CDR1 is SNHLY, CDR2 FYNNEI, per germline. Trimming cost V 1 base and J 9 bases, with 13 bases left between them. This CDR3 reads CASSEEQGGVIQYF. The CDR3 DNA reads TGTGCCAGCAGTGAAGAGCAGGGAGGCGTCATTCAGTACTTC.

CDR3 region: CASSLTDTIYF. The CDR3 nucleotides read TGTGCCAGCAGCTTAACGGACACCATATATTTT. The V gene is TRBV11-1, the J gene TRBJ1-3; no definite D call. The V gene's germline CDR1 is SGHAT and CDR2 FQDESV (reference sequence). V gave up 2 bases and J gave up 8 bases, with 4 bases separating them. This CDR3 contains 11 residues.

The chain has TRBV6-2 or TRBV6-3 and TRBJ2-3, with D uncertain. Deletions cut 9 bases from V and 5 bases from J, with 15 bases between. CDR1 is MNHEY, CDR2 SVGEGT, per germline. The CDR3 runs to 13 residues. The CDR3 nucleotides are TGTGCCAGTCGCGATGTCGCCAGAGATACGCAGTATTTT. It codes for CASRDVARDTQYF.

The chain links TRBV20-1 to TRBJ2-7; D is possibly TRBD2 (6 bases). The V gene lost 3 bases and the J gene lost 3 bases, with 12 bases spanning the gap. There are 13 residues in the CDR3. Germline V gene data show CDR1 as DFQATT and CDR2 as SNEGSKA (reference sequence). CDR3 amino acids: CSASRDSFYEQYF. DNA of the CDR3: TGCAGTGCTAGTCGGGACTCCTTCTACGAGCAGTACTTC.